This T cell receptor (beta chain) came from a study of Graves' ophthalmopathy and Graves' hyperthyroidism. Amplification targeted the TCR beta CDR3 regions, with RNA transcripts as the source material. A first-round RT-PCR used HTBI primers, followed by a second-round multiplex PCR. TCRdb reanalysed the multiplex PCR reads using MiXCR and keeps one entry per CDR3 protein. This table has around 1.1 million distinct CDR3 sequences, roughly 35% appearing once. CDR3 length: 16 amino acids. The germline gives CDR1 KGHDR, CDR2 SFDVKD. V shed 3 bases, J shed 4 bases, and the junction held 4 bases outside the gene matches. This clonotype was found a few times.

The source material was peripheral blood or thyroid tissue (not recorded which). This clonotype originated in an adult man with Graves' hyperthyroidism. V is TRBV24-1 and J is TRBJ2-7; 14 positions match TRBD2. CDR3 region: CATSDRTSGGLYEQYF. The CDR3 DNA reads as TGTGCCACCAGTGATAGGACTAGCGGGGGGTTATACGAGCAGTACTTC.